These T cell receptor beta chains were read from a single sample in a study of beta chain features in type 1 diabetes. Sequencing was performed with immunoSEQ multiplex PCR; in TCRdb, only in-frame clones are kept and a portion is missing. The data hold about 620,000 clones, with around a sixth observed a single time. The sequencing sample was made of naive CD4+ T cells from blood. These receptors all stem from a young man in good health. Each CDR3 is given with its conserved first and last residue. A D gene is named only where the DNA matches it firmly. Expanded clones get a size class; other rows say once, few or many, or leave the size out.

v_gene	j_gene	abundance	d_gene	CDR3aa	CDR3nt
TRBV29-1	TRBJ1-2	few	.	CSVVANYGYTF	TGCAGCGTTGTCGCTAACTATGGCTACACCTTC
TRBV4-2	TRBJ2-1	few	TRBD1	CASSQGRTGNNEQFF	TGTGCCAGCAGCCAGGGACGGACAGGTAACAATGAGCAGTTCTTC
TRBV19	TRBJ1-2	.	.	CASSIWVVNYGYTF	TGTGCCAGTAGTATATGGGTGGTTAACTATGGCTACACCTTC
TRBV7-9	TRBJ1-3	few	.	CASSSDTGSGNTIYF	TGTGCCAGCAGCTCAGATACGGGGTCTGGAAACACCATATATTTT
TRBV28	TRBJ2-5	.	TRBD1	CASSLSGTGKDAQYF	TGTGCCAGCAGTTTATCCGGGACAGGGAAAGATGCCCAGTACTTC
TRBV15	TRBJ1-2	.	TRBD1	CATSGLKRDRGYGYTF	TGTGCCACCAGCGGGCTTAAACGGGACAGGGGCTATGGCTACACCTTC
TRBV15	TRBJ2-5	few	.	CATTNRGRFLETQYF	TGTGCCACCACTAACCGGGGGCGATTTTTGGAGACCCAGTACTTC
TRBV29-1	TRBJ2-4	few	.	CSVESPNKNIQYF	TGCAGCGTTGAGTCACCTAACAAAAACATTCAGTACTTC
TRBV6-1	TRBJ1-2	.	TRBD1	CASSEDRFVYGYTF	TGTGCCAGCAGTGAGGACAGGTTTGTCTATGGCTACACCTTC
TRBV28	TRBJ2-1	.	TRBD1	CASSFGGTGFLGEQFF	TGTGCCAGCAGTTTTGGGGGGACAGGGTTCCTCGGTGAGCAGTTCTTC
TRBV2	TRBJ1-6	few	.	CASLRDIGSPLHF	TGTGCCAGCCTCCGGGACATAGGCTCACCCCTCCACTTT
TRBV7-9	TRBJ2-7	.	.	CASSRDMYEQYF	TGTGCCAGCAGCCGCGACATGTACGAGCAGTACTTC
TRBV28	TRBJ1-6	few	.	CASSFPSAPLHF	TGTGCCAGCAGTTTCCCCAGCGCACCCCTCCACTTT
TRBV9	TRBJ2-7	once	.	CASSVVGSTYEQYF	TGTGCCAGCAGCGTAGTCGGATCAACCTACGAGCAGTACTTC
TRBV7-9	TRBJ2-7	few	.	CASSSDRLVNEQYF	TGTGCCAGCAGCTCGGATAGACTTGTCAACGAGCAGTACTTC
TRBV14	TRBJ2-5	few	.	CASSQDRRYQETQYF	TGTGCCAGCAGCCAAGATCGTCGGTACCAGGAGACCCAGTACTTC
TRBV5-1	TRBJ1-2	few	TRBD1	CASSQPDRNYGYTF	TGCGCCAGCAGCCAACCGGACAGGAACTATGGCTACACCTTC
TRBV9	TRBJ2-7	few	.	CASSVDSVPYGGEQYF	TGTGCCAGCAGCGTAGATTCGGTCCCTTATGGGGGTGAGCAGTACTTC
TRBV28	TRBJ2-1	.	TRBD1	CASWTLSQGLPYNEQFF	TGTGCCAGCTGGACCCTCTCACAGGGGTTACCCTACAATGAGCAGTTCTTC
TRBV2	TRBJ2-4	.	TRBD1	CASSVRQGATKNIQYF	TGTGCCAGCAGCGTACGACAGGGGGCGACCAAAAACATTCAGTACTTC
TRBV18	TRBJ2-3	few	TRBD2	CASSQQRGDSSTDTQYF	TGTGCCAGCTCACAACAGCGGGGGGACTCTAGCACAGATACGCAGTATTTT
TRBV9	TRBJ1-4	.	.	CASSPGNRVLEKLFF	TGTGCCAGCAGCCCAGGGAACAGGGTGCTTGAAAAACTGTTTTTT
TRBV5-1	TRBJ2-1	.	.	CASSFGEIYNEQFF	TGCGCCAGCAGCTTTGGAGAGATCTACAATGAGCAGTTCTTC
TRBV13	TRBJ1-2	.	.	CASSSTANYGYTF	TGTGCCAGCAGCTCCACAGCAAACTATGGCTACACCTTC
TRBV15	TRBJ2-1	few	.	CATHVKKRNNEQFF	TGTGCCACCCACGTAAAAAAACGAAACAATGAGCAGTTCTTC
TRBV5-6	TRBJ1-4	.	.	CASSPWTNEKLFF	TGTGCCAGCAGCCCTTGGACGAATGAAAAACTGTTTTTT
TRBV11-2	TRBJ1-1	.	.	CASSPQMNTEAFF	TGTGCCAGCAGCCCTCAGATGAACACTGAAGCTTTCTTT
TRBV7-8	TRBJ2-6	.	.	CASSTMSGAGANVLTF	TGTGCCAGCAGCACCATGTCAGGCGCTGGGGCCAACGTCCTGACTTTC
TRBV5-1	TRBJ2-4	.	.	CASSLVVSQFQYF	TGCGCCAGCAGCTTGGTAGTGTCGCAGTTTCAGTACTTC
TRBV9	TRBJ2-7	few	TRBD2	CASSGDRDYTYEQYF	TGTGCCAGCAGCGGGGACCGGGACTATACCTACGAGCAGTACTTC
TRBV7-3	TRBJ2-3	few	.	CASSSRPGGLTDTQYF	TGTGCCAGCAGCTCCCGGCCAGGGGGGTTGACAGATACGCAGTATTTT
TRBV20-1	TRBJ1-2	.	.	CSARDGQGYTF	TGCAGTGCTAGAGATGGACAGGGCTACACCTTC
TRBV15	TRBJ2-1	.	TRBD2	CATSSGLAGYWSVQFF	TGTGCCACCAGCTCCGGACTAGCGGGATATTGGAGCGTGCAGTTCTTC
TRBV29-1	TRBJ2-1	few	.	CSVVRGSSYNEQFF	TGCAGCGTTGTTCGGGGGAGCTCCTACAATGAGCAGTTCTTC
TRBV30	TRBJ1-5	few	.	CAWRGGPTGNQPQHF	TGTGCCTGGAGGGGCGGCCCCACCGGCAATCAGCCCCAGCATTTT
TRBV4-1	TRBJ2-7	few	TRBD2	CASSPASGGSEQYF	TGCGCCAGCAGCCCGGCCTCGGGGGGATCCGAGCAGTACTTC
TRBV5-1	TRBJ1-2	once	.	CASSLEAAGNGYTF	TGCGCCAGCAGCTTGGAGGCGGCGGGGAATGGCTACACCTTC
TRBV6-1	TRBJ2-1	.	.	CASSEAWDNEQFF	TGTGCCAGCAGTGAAGCTTGGGACAATGAGCAGTTCTTC
TRBV7-3	TRBJ1-1	.	.	CASSSRPNTEAFF	TGTGCCAGCAGCTCTAGGCCGAACACTGAAGCTTTCTTT
TRBV27	TRBJ2-7	.	TRBD2	CASCDLAALSYEQYF	TGTGCCAGCTGCGACCTAGCGGCCCTCTCCTACGAGCAGTACTTC
TRBV7-8	TRBJ1-4	few	.	CASRPRDPGSALFF	TGTGCCAGCAGACCCCGGGACCCGGGGTCGGCACTGTTTTTT
TRBV2	TRBJ2-3	few	.	CASSINPSLGDTQYF	TGTGCCAGCAGTATAAACCCCTCGCTAGGGGATACGCAGTATTTT
TRBV9	TRBJ1-6	few	.	CASSVAGDHNSPLHF	TGTGCCAGCAGCGTAGCTGGGGACCATAATTCACCCCTCCACTTT
TRBV5-1	TRBJ2-7	once	.	CASSDGQFPYEQYF	TGCGCCAGCAGCGACGGACAGTTTCCCTACGAGCAGTACTTC
TRBV5-6	TRBJ2-7	.	.	CASSFRDNERDSSYEQYF	TGTGCCAGCAGCTTCCGGGACAATGAAAGGGATAGCTCCTACGAGCAGTACTTC
TRBV4-2	TRBJ1-1	.	.	CASSPGRLNTEAFF	TGTGCCAGCAGCCCGGGACGGTTGAACACTGAAGCTTTCTTT
TRBV19	TRBJ2-6	few	TRBD1	CASSPTRQGDYSGANVLTF	TGTGCCAGTAGTCCGACCCGACAGGGGGACTACTCTGGGGCCAACGTCCTGACTTTC
TRBV25-1	TRBJ1-2	few	TRBD1	CASSQESTGGDGYTF	TGTGCCAGCAGCCAAGAGTCGACAGGGGGGGATGGCTACACCTTC
TRBV28	TRBJ1-2	few	.	CASTETRGYGYTF	TGTGCCAGCACCGAGACCCGAGGCTATGGCTACACCTTC
TRBV7-9	TRBJ2-5	few	TRBD1	CASSLGQAEYF	TGTGCCAGCAGCCTGGGACAGGCCGAGTACTTC
TRBV18	TRBJ1-1	few	.	CASSPPSGMGTEAFF	TGTGCCAGCTCACCACCATCAGGGATGGGCACTGAAGCTTTCTTT
TRBV15	TRBJ2-7	few	.	CATSRPGYEQYF	TGTGCCACCAGCAGACCCGGCTACGAGCAGTACTTC
TRBV2	TRBJ1-2	.	.	CASRKEHVNYGYTF	TGTGCCAGCAGGAAGGAACATGTGAACTATGGCTACACCTTC
TRBV19	TRBJ2-1	.	TRBD2	CASRFSSGVINEQFF	TGTGCCAGTAGGTTTAGTAGCGGGGTTATTAATGAGCAGTTCTTC
TRBV7-9	TRBJ2-3	few	TRBD1	CASSPWDRAADTQYF	TGTGCCAGCAGCCCTTGGGACAGGGCGGCAGATACGCAGTATTTT
TRBV7-2	TRBJ2-4	.	TRBD1	CASSLGGDRGEYF	TGTGCCAGCAGCTTAGGCGGGGACAGGGGAGAGTACTTC
TRBV10-3	TRBJ2-7	.	.	CAISEVIYEQYF	TGTGCCATCAGTGAGGTAATCTACGAGCAGTACTTC
TRBV29-1	TRBJ1-1	few	.	CSVSGLGLTEAFF	TGCAGCGTTTCCGGGCTAGGCCTCACTGAAGCTTTCTTT